This is a list of T cell receptor beta chains from one sample in a study of T cell responses to AZD1222 COVID-19 vaccine. Produced via immunoSEQ multiplex PCR; TCRdb's table is partial and in-frame only. The sample includes about 86,000 clones, 80% to 90% seen only once; the top ten take 10%. The material sequenced was peripheral blood, taken on day 0 of MenACWY control vaccination. The receptors here all came from an adult in good health. The CDR3 runs from the conserved cysteine through the conserved F or W. Fields, in order: CDR3 protein, CDR3 DNA, J gene, D gene, V gene, clone size. D genes are given only for firm matches. Clone size is not always given. Where it is, it says once, few, many or a class for expanded clones.

CDR3 protein: CASSSDRAKSGELFF
CDR3 DNA: TGCGCCAGCAGTTCGGACAGGGCGAAAAGCGGGGAGCTGTTTTTT
J gene: TRBJ2-2
D gene: TRBD1
V gene: TRBV5-1
clone size: -

CDR3 protein: CASSVASLGETQYF
CDR3 DNA: TGTGCCAGCAGCGTAGCGTCTCTCGGGGAGACCCAGTACTTC
J gene: TRBJ2-5
D gene: -
V gene: TRBV9
clone size: -

CDR3 protein: CASSEAYNPGTGAGNTIYF
CDR3 DNA: TGTGCCAGCAGTGAAGCCTACAATCCCGGGACAGGTGCCGGAAACACCATATATTTT
J gene: TRBJ1-3
D gene: TRBD1
V gene: TRBV2
clone size: -

CDR3 protein: CASRSLELLSTDTQYF
CDR3 DNA: TGTGCCAGCAGATCCCTAGAACTACTAAGCACAGATACGCAGTATTTT
J gene: TRBJ2-3
D gene: -
V gene: TRBV7-9
clone size: -

CDR3 protein: CASSYQRGLSYNEQFF
CDR3 DNA: TGTGCCAGCAGTTACCAGCGGGGCCTATCCTACAATGAGCAGTTCTTC
J gene: TRBJ2-1
D gene: TRBD2
V gene: TRBV6-5
clone size: -

CDR3 protein: CASSDIHSSGRLTEAFF
CDR3 DNA: TGTGCCAGCAGTGACATCCACTCCTCCGGGCGGTTAACTGAAGCTTTCTTT
J gene: TRBJ1-1
D gene: -
V gene: TRBV6-1
clone size: once

CDR3 protein: CASSLDQGRYSGNTIYF
CDR3 DNA: TGCGCCAGCAGCTTGGATCAAGGGAGGTACTCTGGAAACACCATATATTTT
J gene: TRBJ1-3
D gene: -
V gene: TRBV5-1
clone size: -

CDR3 protein: CASAEQGTGGRELFF
CDR3 DNA: TGCGCCAGCGCCGAGCAGGGGACAGGGGGCAGGGAGCTGTTTTTT
J gene: TRBJ2-2
D gene: TRBD1
V gene: TRBV10-2
clone size: few

CDR3 protein: CASSFSGGYEQYF
CDR3 DNA: TGTGCCAGCAGCTTCAGCGGGGGATACGAGCAGTACTTC
J gene: TRBJ2-7
D gene: TRBD2
V gene: TRBV5-4
clone size: few

CDR3 protein: CASSSRDPYSNQPQHF
CDR3 DNA: TGTGCCAGCAGCTCCCGGGACCCTTATAGCAATCAGCCCCAGCATTTT
J gene: TRBJ1-5
D gene: -
V gene: TRBV7-2
clone size: -

CDR3 protein: CASSGQGPGTEAFF
CDR3 DNA: TGTGCCAGCAGCGGACAGGGGCCAGGCACTGAAGCTTTCTTT
J gene: TRBJ1-1
D gene: TRBD1
V gene: TRBV7-3
clone size: few

CDR3 protein: CASSVQRASYEQYF
CDR3 DNA: TGCGCCAGCAGCGTCCAGCGGGCCTCCTACGAGCAGTACTTC
J gene: TRBJ2-7
D gene: -
V gene: TRBV4-1
clone size: -

CDR3 protein: CASSLIRTAKNIQYF
CDR3 DNA: TGTGCCAGCAGCCTGATTAGGACAGCCAAAAACATTCAGTACTTC
J gene: TRBJ2-4
D gene: -
V gene: TRBV5-6
clone size: -

CDR3 protein: CASRVGGTNTEAFF
CDR3 DNA: TGTGCCAGCAGGGTTGGTGGGACGAACACTGAAGCTTTCTTT
J gene: TRBJ1-1
D gene: -
V gene: TRBV28
clone size: -